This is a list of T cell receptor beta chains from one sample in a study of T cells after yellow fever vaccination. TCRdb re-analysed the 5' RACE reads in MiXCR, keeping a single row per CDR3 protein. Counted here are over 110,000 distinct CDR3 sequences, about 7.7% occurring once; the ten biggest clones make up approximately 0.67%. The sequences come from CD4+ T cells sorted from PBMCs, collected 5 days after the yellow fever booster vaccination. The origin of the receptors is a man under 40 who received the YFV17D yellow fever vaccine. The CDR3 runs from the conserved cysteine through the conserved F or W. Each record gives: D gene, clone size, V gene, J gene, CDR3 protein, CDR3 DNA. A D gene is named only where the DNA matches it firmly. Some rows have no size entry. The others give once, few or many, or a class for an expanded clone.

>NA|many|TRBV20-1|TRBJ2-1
CSARLWTSSGYNEQFF
TGCAGTGCTAGACTATGGACCTCCTCAGGGTACAATGAGCAGTTCTTC
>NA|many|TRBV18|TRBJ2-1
CASSPQGYNEQFF
TGTGCCAGCTCACCACAGGGATACAATGAGCAGTTCTTC
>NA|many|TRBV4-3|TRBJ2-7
CASSQGDGSRYEQYF
TGCGCCAGCAGCCAAGGCGACGGATCCCGCTACGAGCAGTACTTC
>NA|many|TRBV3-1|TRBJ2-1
CASSQAGQVLRAEQFF
TGTGCCAGCAGCCAAGCTGGGCAGGTATTACGGGCAGAGCAGTTCTTC
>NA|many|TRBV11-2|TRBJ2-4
CASNQVGEYGNIQYF
TGTGCCAGCAACCAGGTGGGGGAGTACGGAAACATTCAGTACTTC
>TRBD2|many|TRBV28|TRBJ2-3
CASTSGVSGRYGTDTQYF
TGTGCCAGCACCTCAGGGGTTAGCGGGAGGTATGGCACAGATACGCAGTATTTT
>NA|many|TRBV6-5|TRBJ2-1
CASSPVATYNEQFF
TGTGCCAGCAGTCCAGTAGCGACCTACAATGAGCAGTTCTTC
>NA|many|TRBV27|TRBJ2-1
CASSQLLRTDQHNEQFF
TGTGCCAGCAGTCAACTCCTTAGGACAGATCAACACAATGAGCAGTTCTTC
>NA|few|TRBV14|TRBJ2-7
CASSQAGTVSSYEQYF
TGTGCCAGCAGCCAAGCCGGGACGGTAAGCTCCTACGAGCAGTACTTC
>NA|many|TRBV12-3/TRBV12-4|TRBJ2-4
CASSSGIDKNIQYF
TGTGCCAGCAGTTCAGGGATTGATAAAAACATTCAGTACTTC
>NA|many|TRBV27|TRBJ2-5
CASSSPISGGETQYF
TGTGCCAGCAGTTCCCCGATAAGTGGGGGAGAGACCCAGTACTTC
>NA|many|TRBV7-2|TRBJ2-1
CASSLNLGTPSVEQFF
TGTGCCAGCAGCTTAAATTTAGGGACTCCCTCGGTTGAGCAGTTCTTC
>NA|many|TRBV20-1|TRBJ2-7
CSATPWSSYEQYF
TGCAGTGCTACCCCCTGGAGCTCCTACGAGCAGTACTTC
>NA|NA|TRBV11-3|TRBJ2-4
CASSYSGVGNIQYF
TGTGCCAGCAGCTACAGTGGGGTCGGAAACATTCAGTACTTC
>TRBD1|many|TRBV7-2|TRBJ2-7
CASSRDRGGWMEQYF
TGTGCCAGCAGCCGTGACAGGGGAGGATGGATGGAGCAGTACTTC
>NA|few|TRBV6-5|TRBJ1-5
CASSYTDSNQPQHF
TGTGCCAGCAGTTACACCGATAGCAATCAGCCCCAGCATTTT
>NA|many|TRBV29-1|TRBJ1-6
CSVSDTYNSPLHF
TGCAGCGTTTCCGACACCTATAATTCACCCCTCCACTTT
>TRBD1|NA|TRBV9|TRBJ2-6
CASSARTDRAGANVLTF
TGTGCCAGCAGCGCGCGAACGGACAGGGCTGGGGCCAACGTCCTGACTTTC
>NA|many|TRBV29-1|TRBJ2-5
CSVVPQSETQYF
TGCAGCGTTGTCCCACAGTCGGAGACCCAGTACTTC
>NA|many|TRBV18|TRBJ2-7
CASSPSPVEQYF
TGTGCCAGCTCACCCTCACCAGTCGAGCAGTACTTC
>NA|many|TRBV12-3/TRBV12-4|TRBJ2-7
CASSFGQSYEQYF
TGTGCCAGCAGTTTTGGACAATCCTACGAGCAGTACTTC
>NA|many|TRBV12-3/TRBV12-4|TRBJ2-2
CASTPDWNTGELFF
TGTGCCAGCACCCCGGACTGGAACACCGGGGAGCTGTTTTTT
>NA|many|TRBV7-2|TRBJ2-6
CASSSQSSGANVLTF
TGTGCCAGCAGCTCCCAGAGCTCTGGGGCCAACGTCCTGACTTTC
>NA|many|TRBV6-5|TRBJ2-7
CASSSVTLGEQYF
TGTGCCAGCAGCTCGGTGACCTTAGGCGAGCAGTACTTC